This section outlines one T cell receptor (beta chain) sequence together with its context. The sample originates from a study of OX40 agonist ivuxolimab in advanced cancers. Study context: The dose of intravenous ivuxolimab that patients received every 2 weeks ranged from 0.01 to 10 mg/kg.

Clones were read by immunoSEQ multiplex PCR, and TCRdb kept only the in-frame ones, dropping some. Here the sample spans about 46,000 clones, about nine tenths being singletons. The CDR3 contains 13 residues. Germline CDR1 is LNHDA and CDR2 is SQIVND (reference sequence). The V and J ends lost 5 bases and 5 bases respectively, with 12 bases between them. The chain joins TRBV19 to TRBJ1-2, with D maybe TRBD1 (5 bases). The origin of this receptor is an adult with an advanced solid tumor such as melanoma, head and neck, liver or kidney cancer. Source: CD4+ or CD8+ T cells sorted from blood, taken in a trial of the OX40 agonist ivuxolimab. The CDR3 region has the DNA TGTGCCAGTAGTCAAGACAGTTTGTATGGCTACACCTTC. Protein: CASSQDSLYGYTF.